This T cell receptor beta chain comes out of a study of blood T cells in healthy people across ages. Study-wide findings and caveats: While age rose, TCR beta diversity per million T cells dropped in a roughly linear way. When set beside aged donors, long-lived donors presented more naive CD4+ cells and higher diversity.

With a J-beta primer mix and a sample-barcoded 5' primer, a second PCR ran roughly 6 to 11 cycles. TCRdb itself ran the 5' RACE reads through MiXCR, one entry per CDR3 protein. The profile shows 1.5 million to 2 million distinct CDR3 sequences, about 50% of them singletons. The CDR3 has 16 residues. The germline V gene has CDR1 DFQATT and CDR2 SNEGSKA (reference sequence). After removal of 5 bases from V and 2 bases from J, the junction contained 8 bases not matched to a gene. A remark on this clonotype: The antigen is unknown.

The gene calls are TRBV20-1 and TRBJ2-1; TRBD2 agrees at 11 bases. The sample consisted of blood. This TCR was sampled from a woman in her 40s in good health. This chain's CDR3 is CSAALLAGGPYNEQFF. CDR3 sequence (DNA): TGCAGTGCTGCCCTTCTAGCGGGGGGTCCCTACAATGAGCAGTTCTTC.